Below, 12 T cell receptor beta chains from the same sample are listed, as sequenced in a study of control samples from healthy donors and cancer patients. Method: immunoSEQ multiplex PCR; TCRdb's copy keeps in-frame clones and lacks some. The sample records about 150,000 clones, around 96% being singletons. The sample comprised blood. Receptors originate from a man in his forties in good health.

This chain connects TRBV13 to TRBJ2-1; D unclear. The CDR3 sequence is 12 residues long. V was shortened by 2 bases and J by 8 bases, with 7 bases between the two germline ends. Germline V gene data show CDR1 as PRHDT and CDR2 as FYEKMQ (reference sequence). The CDR3 DNA is TGTGCCAGCAGCTTAAGGACCGATGAGCAGTTCTTC. Amino acid sequence: CASSLRTDEQFF. The variable domain in full, completed from reference TRBV13 and TRBJ2-1, reads AAGVIQSPRHLIKEKRETATLKCYPIPRHDTVYWYQQGPGQDPQFLISFYEKMQSDKGSIPDRFSAQQFSDYHSELNMSSLELGDSALYFCASSLRTDEQFFGPGTRLTVL.

V usage is TRBV7-9 and J usage is TRBJ1-2; D may be TRBD1 (6 bases). The CDR3 runs 16 residues. Trimming removed 4 bases from V and 0 bases from J, with 15 bases in between. Germline loops: CDR1 SEHNR, CDR2 FQNEAQ (reference sequence). CDR3 region: CASSSYRARANYGYTF. CDR3 DNA sequence: TGTGCCAGCAGCTCCTACAGGGCTAGGGCTAACTATGGCTACACCTTC.

The rearrangement links TRBV7-2 to TRBJ2-3; unclear D gene. CDR1 and CDR2 from the germline V gene are SGHTA and FQGNSA. The ends were cut back, 3 bases at V and 0 bases at J, with 7 bases in the middle. The CDR3 consists of 14 residues. The CDR3: CASSFNPSTDTQYF. CDR3 bases: TGTGCCAGCAGCTTTAACCCTAGCACAGATACGCAGTATTTT.

Only one count was recorded for this clone. The chain recombines TRBV9 with TRBJ2-1; D is perhaps TRBD1 (5 bases). CDR3 length: 13 amino acids. V was shortened by 0 bases and J by 10 bases, with 11 bases between the two germline ends. The germline gives CDR1 SGDLS, CDR2 YYNGEE. CDR3 region: CASSVEGEYEQFF. CDR3 nucleotide sequence: TGTGCCAGCAGCGTAGAAGGGGAATACGAGCAGTTCTTC.

The J gene is TRBJ2-3, the V gene TRBV6-5; 9 positions agree with TRBD1. CDR3 length: 14 amino acids. With V trimmed by 4 bases and J by 3 bases, 2 bases remained unmatched. Germline CDR1 is MNHEY and CDR2 is SVGAGI. Here the CDR3 DNA reads TGTGCCAGCAGTTGGGACAGGGTGACAGATACGCAGTATTTT. Protein product: CASSWDRVTDTQYF.

The CDR3 sequence is CASSSRQGGLVEAFF. CDR3 sequence (DNA): TGTGCCAGCAGCTCCCGACAGGGAGGGCTCGTTGAGGCTTTCTTT. The rearrangement uses TRBV7-6 and TRBJ1-1; 7 bases line up with TRBD1. Looked up from germline, CDR1 is SGHVS and CDR2 is FNYEAQ. V trimming: 4 bases; J trimming: 11 bases; junction bases outside the gene matches: 16. CDR3 length: 15 residues.

As DNA, the CDR3 is TGCGCCAGCAGCCAAGAAAGAGGACGGGGTGCTAACTATGGCTACACCTTC. Translating gives CASSQERGRGANYGYTF. The chain carries TRBV4-3 and TRBJ1-2; D call uncertain. Germline-derived CDR1 and CDR2 are LGHNA and YSLEER. The CDR3 is 17 residues long. V gave up 0 bases and J gave up 0 bases, with 14 bases separating them.

V gene TRBV5-5 combines with J gene TRBJ2-7; D is perhaps TRBD1 or TRBD2 (5 bases each). V lost 4 bases and J lost 5, with 19 bases in between. CDR1 SGHKS and CDR2 YYEKEE come from the germline V gene (reference sequence). CDR3 length: 15 amino acids. The CDR3 loop is CASSPVARGWDEQYF. DNA of the CDR3: TGTGCCAGCAGCCCGGTGGCGAGGGGCTGGGACGAGCAGTACTTC. Full variable domain (outside the CDR3, taken from reference TRBV5-5 and TRBJ2-7): DAGVTQSPTHLIKTRGQQVTLRCSPISGHKSVSWYQQVLGQGPQFIFQYYEKEERGRGNFPDRFSARQFPNYSSELNVNALLLGDSALYLCASSPVARGWDEQYFGPGTRLTVT.

V is TRBV11-1 and J is TRBJ2-3; D may be TRBD2 (6 bases). Germline CDR1 SGHAT, CDR2 FQDESV (reference sequence). Trimming took off 3 bases at V and 5 bases at J, with 12 bases between the two ends. This CDR3 is built from 14 residues. The CDR3 DNA sequence: TGTGCCAGCAGCTTCGGGAGCGGAGGAGATACGCAGTATTTT. Protein product: CASSFGSGGDTQYF.

The chain combines TRBV5-1 with TRBJ1-1; D is unclear. CDR1 SGHRS and CDR2 YFSETQ come from the germline V gene. Trimming left V 8 bases short and J 1 base short, with 9 bases between. The CDR3 spans 12 residues. The CDR3 sequence: CARSPGNTEAFF. The CDR3 region has the DNA TGCGCCAGGAGTCCAGGGAACACTGAAGCTTTCTTT.

The V and J genes are TRBV5-5 and TRBJ1-5, with TRBD1 matching over 8 bases. The CDR3 is 15 residues long. V trimming: 3 bases; J trimming: 6 bases; junction bases outside the gene matches: 8. Germline V CDR1 and CDR2: SGHKS, YYEKEE (reference sequence). CDR3 sequence: CASSSGTGSSQPQHF. The CDR3 DNA is TGTGCCAGCAGCTCCGGGACAGGCTCGAGTCAGCCCCAGCATTTT. The full variable domain, completed using reference TRBV5-5 and TRBJ1-5, is DAGVTQSPTHLIKTRGQQVTLRCSPISGHKSVSWYQQVLGQGPQFIFQYYEKEERGRGNFPDRFSARQFPNYSSELNVNALLLGDSALYLCASSSGTGSSQPQHFGDGTRLSIL.

The chain combines TRBV4-1 with TRBJ1-4, with TRBD1 identical over 7 bases. The CDR3 covers 14 residues. The V gene's germline CDR1 is MGHRA and CDR2 YSYEKL. The junction had 0 bases not matched to a gene; V was cut back by 4 bases and J by 1 base. This chain's CDR3 is CASSRDRTNEKLFF. CDR3 nucleotides: TGCGCCAGCAGCCGGGACAGAACTAATGAAAAACTGTTTTTT.